Presented here are 27 T cell receptor beta chains from one specimen sequenced in a study of T cells after posttransplantation cyclophosphamide (TCRdb year 2016). The library was generated by the immunoSEQ multiplex PCR assay. TCRdb took over this immuneACCESS table, retaining in-frame rearrangements with V and J assigned. Such tables are incomplete; in checked studies, under half of the missing clones stem from an unresolved V gene, and the remainder is unexplained. In this sample, about 30,000 clones appear, none counted once only. Approximately 2.8% of the sample is held by the ten biggest clonotypes. The sequenced sample consisted of PBMCs. These receptors were taken from a woman aged 55-69 years in good health, CMV-negative, and a related stem cell transplant donor.

This clone was recorded at least ten times. The J gene is TRBJ1-5, the V gene TRBV10-3; 8 nucleotides align to TRBD1. The germline gives CDR1 ENHRY, CDR2 SYGVKD. The CDR3 contains 14 residues. The V segment lost 6 bases and the J segment 3 bases; nucleotides outside the gene matches: 4. CDR3 amino acids: CAIRGTGNNQPQHF. CDR3 in DNA: TGTGCCATCAGGGGGACAGGCAACAATCAGCCCCAGCATTTT.

The gene calls are TRBV5-6 and TRBJ1-5; 8 nucleotides agree with TRBD1. CDR3 length: 15 amino acids. Germline loops: CDR1 SGHDT, CDR2 YYEEEE. V shed 4 bases, J shed 6 bases, and the junction held 9 bases outside the gene matches. The CDR3 region has the DNA TGTGCCAGCAGCACTTCTCGGACAGGGAGTCAGCCCCAGCATTTT. This gives the protein CASSTSRTGSQPQHF.

This clone was recorded many times. The rearrangement uses TRBV7-2 and TRBJ1-4, with a tentative D call TRBD1 (6 bases). The V end lost 6 bases, the J end lost 6 bases, and 17 bases lay between the germline ends. Germline-derived CDR1 and CDR2 are SGHTA and FQGNSA. The CDR3 covers 15 residues. The CDR3 nucleotides read TGTGCCAGCAGACGGGGGGGGCTGATCGATGAAAAACTGTTTTTT. Its translation is CASRRGGLIDEKLFF. The variable domain in full, with the rest retrieved from reference TRBV7-2 and TRBJ1-4, is GAGVSQSPSNKVTEKGKDVELRCDPISGHTALYWYRQSLGQGLEFLIYFQGNSAPDKSGLPSDRFSAERTGGSVSTLTIQRTQQEDSAVYLCASRRGGLIDEKLFFGSGTQLSVL.

This clone was counted at least ten times. J is TRBJ2-5 and V is TRBV11-3, with TRBD1 matching 11 bases. The CDR3 runs to 16 residues. V was clipped by 4 bases and J by 4 bases; unmatched bases: 8. Per germline, CDR1 SGHNT and CDR2 YENEEA. The CDR3 DNA reads TGTGCCAGCAGCTCAGCCGGGACAGGGGGTGTAGAGACCCAGTACTTC. It encodes CASSSAGTGGVETQYF.

This clone has a count of ten or more. The chain combines TRBV5-6 with TRBJ1-4; 7 bases fit TRBD1. V gave up 0 bases and J gave up 7 bases; unmatched junction bases: 3. The germline V gene encodes CDR1 SGHDT and CDR2 YYEEEE. The CDR3 extends over 14 amino acids. CDR3 amino acids: CASSLARDSEKLFF. The CDR3 DNA follows: TGTGCCAGCAGCTTGGCCAGGGACAGTGAAAAACTGTTTTTT.

This clone was detected ten times or more. The rearrangement links TRBV6-6 to TRBJ1-1; TRBD1 aligns across 7 bases. V was pared by 4 bases and J by 1 base, with 3 bases of the junction left unmatched. CDR3 size: 14 residues. Germline V lookup: CDR1 MNHNY, CDR2 SVGAGI (reference sequence). The CDR3 sequence: CASSSGTENTEAFF. The CDR3 DNA sequence: TGTGCCAGCAGTTCCGGGACAGAGAACACTGAAGCTTTCTTT.

This clone was seen many times. The chain carries TRBV10-1 and TRBJ2-7; 12 bases fit TRBD2. The CDR3 is 13 residues long. Germline loops: CDR1 WNHNN, CDR2 SYGVQD (reference sequence). Germline trimming cut 9 bases from V and 5 bases from J; bases unmatched to any gene: 5. In nucleotides, the CDR3 is TGCGCCAGGACTAGCGGGAGACTGCACGAGCAGTACTTC. Translation gives CARTSGRLHEQYF.

Only a few counts were recorded for this clone. The chain joins TRBV7-2 to TRBJ1-5; 10 bases map to TRBD1. This CDR3 is built from 15 residues. Germline CDR1 reads SGHTA; CDR2 reads FQGNSA. The J segment lost 4 bases and the V segment lost 5 bases, leaving 5 bases of the junction unmatched. CDR3 nucleotides: TGTGCCAGCAGCCGCGGGACAGGGGCTAATCAGCCCCAGCATTTT. Protein: CASSRGTGANQPQHF.

V usage is TRBV28 and J usage is TRBJ1-2, with D perhaps TRBD1 (6 bases). The CDR3 is 15 amino acids. Trimming took 7 bases from V and 8 from J, leaving 23 bases between them. Germline CDR1 MDHEN, CDR2 SYDVKM. CDR3 sequence: CASMSPRGLLKGYTF. The CDR3 DNA is TGTGCCAGCATGAGTCCCAGGGGTTTGCTAAAAGGCTACACCTTC.

This clone appeared a few times. The V call is TRBV9, the J call TRBJ2-3; a weak D match, TRBD1 (6 bases). Looked up from germline, CDR1 is SGDLS and CDR2 is YYNGEE. Trimming cost V 4 bases and J 2 bases, with 20 bases left between them. This CDR3 spans 17 amino acids. Here the CDR3 reads CASSPYWGTGNTDTQYF. The CDR3 DNA reads TGTGCCAGCAGCCCCTATTGGGGTACAGGGAACACAGATACGCAGTATTTT. The variable domain in full, with the rest retrieved from reference TRBV9 and TRBJ2-3, is DSGVTQTPKHLITATGQRVTLRCSPRSGDLSVYWYQQSLDQGLQFLIQYYNGEERAKGNILERFSAQQFPDLHSELNLSSLELGDSALYFCASSPYWGTGNTDTQYFGPGTRLTVL.

This clone showed up many times. The chain recombines TRBV12-3 or TRBV12-4 with TRBJ1-5, with D possibly being TRBD1 (5 bases). This CDR3 comprises 11 residues. Trimming took 5 bases from V and 6 from J, leaving 5 bases between them. The CDR3 here is CASSQGQPQHF. DNA of the CDR3: TGTGCCAGCAGTCAGGGTCAGCCCCAGCATTTT.

Ten or more counts support this clone. V is TRBV27 and J is TRBJ2-7, with a tentative D call TRBD1 (5 bases). The V gene lost 1 base and the J gene lost 3 bases, with 7 bases spanning the gap. Germline V gene lookup returns CDR1 MNHEY and CDR2 SMNVEV (reference sequence). The CDR3 runs to 13 residues. CDR3 bases: TGTGCCAGCAGTTTATTAGACAGCTACGAGCAGTACTTC. The encoded protein is CASSLLDSYEQYF.

Ten or more counts support this clone. This chain links TRBV27 with TRBJ1-3, with 7 nucleotides matching TRBD1. The V and J ends lost 6 bases and 4 bases, in that order; junction bases with no gene match: 6. CDR1 MNHEY and CDR2 SMNVEV come from the germline V gene (reference sequence). CDR3 length: 14 amino acids. The CDR3 region is CASSKQGQGNTIYF. CDR3 DNA sequence: TGTGCCAGCAGCAAACAGGGACAGGGAAACACCATATATTTT.

In this sample, this clone turned up many times. The chain combines TRBV5-1 with TRBJ2-7; tentative D call: TRBD2 (6 bases). The CDR3 is made up of 15 amino acids. V lost 0 bases, J lost 5 bases, and 15 bases lay in between. Germline lookup yields CDR1 SGHRS and CDR2 YFSETQ. The DNA of the CDR3 is TGCGCCAGCAGCTTGGGCGGGGTGGGAAGGCACGAGCAGTACTTC. This sequence encodes CASSLGGVGRHEQYF.

This clone has more than one count but fewer than ten. The chain uses TRBV9 and TRBJ1-2, with D maybe TRBD1 (6 bases). The germline CDR1 and CDR2 sequences are SGDLS and YYNGEE. Trimming removed 0 bases from V and 2 bases from J, with 23 bases in between. The CDR3 length is 19 residues. The CDR3 bases are TGTGCCAGCAGCGTAGCTCCCGGGGGGGGCCGCACCTACAACTATGGCTACACCTTC. Protein sequence: CASSVAPGGGRTYNYGYTF.

In this sample, this clone turned up many times. The chain couples TRBV10-3 to TRBJ2-3, with TRBD2 matching over 8 bases. Per the germline V gene, CDR1 is ENHRY and CDR2 is SYGVKD. With V trimmed by 4 bases and J by 2 bases, 8 bases remained unmatched. The CDR3 length is 16 residues. CDR3 in amino acids: CAISGSRTSFTDTQYF. CDR3 nucleotide sequence: TGTGCCATCAGTGGTTCCCGGACTAGCTTCACAGATACGCAGTATTTT.

This clone was counted at least ten times. V usage is TRBV2 and J usage is TRBJ2-2; TRBD1 matches at 8 bases. The V and J ends lost 6 bases and 0 bases, in that order; junction bases with no gene match: 3. Germline assignment: CDR1 SNHLY and CDR2 FYNNEI. The CDR3 consists of 15 residues. Here the CDR3 reads CASRGQDPNTGELFF. For the CDR3, the DNA is TGTGCCAGCAGGGGACAGGACCCGAACACCGGGGAGCTGTTTTTT.

This clone was found many times. This sequence joins TRBV28 and TRBJ1-5; 9 nucleotides align to TRBD1. This CDR3 spans 14 amino acids. Germline values: CDR1 MDHEN, CDR2 SYDVKM. The ends lost 4 bases at V and 2 bases at J; junction bases unmatched: 0. CDR3 sequence reads: CASSWTGGNQPQHF. CDR3 bases: TGTGCCAGCAGTTGGACAGGGGGCAATCAGCCCCAGCATTTT.

This clone occurred many times. CDR3 coding DNA: TGTGCCGCCTCACCCACCGGGACAGGGAGAAATACGCAGTATTTT. Its protein product is CAASPTGTGRNTQYF. The chain has TRBV19 and TRBJ2-3, with 9 bases aligning to TRBD1. This CDR3 is built from 15 residues. CDR1 LNHDA and CDR2 SQIVND come from the germline V gene (reference sequence). J lost 7 bases, V lost 11 bases, and 16 bases had no gene match.

Many counts were recorded for this clone. This sequence joins TRBV6-5 and TRBJ2-7; 8 nucleotides align to TRBD2. Germline V gene data show CDR1 as MNHEY and CDR2 as SVGAGI. Germline trimming cut 1 base from V and 1 base from J; bases unmatched to any gene: 6. CDR3 length equals 16 residues. This chain's CDR3 is CASSYLRGGRSYEQYF. The CDR3 region has the DNA TGTGCCAGCAGTTACTTACGGGGGGGCCGGTCCTACGAGCAGTACTTC.

This clone was seen ten or more times. The chain employs TRBV27 and TRBJ1-5; possibly TRBD1 for D (5 bases). Germline lookup yields CDR1 MNHEY and CDR2 SMNVEV (reference sequence). V gave up 8 bases and J gave up 1 base, with 21 bases separating them. The CDR3 is 17 amino acids. CDR3 sequence reads: CASLSLAGGSSNQPQHF. The CDR3 nucleotides are TGTGCCAGCCTAAGCTTGGCGGGGGGGTCGAGCAATCAGCCCCAGCATTTT.

V usage is TRBV10-3 and J usage is TRBJ2-7; the D call may be TRBD1 or TRBD2 (5 bases each). This CDR3 is 14 amino acids long. Germline loops: CDR1 ENHRY, CDR2 SYGVKD. The CDR3 protein is CAILRGDISSEQYF. Written as DNA, the CDR3 is TGTGCTATCCTACGAGGGGATATCTCTAGCGAGCAGTACTTC.

This clone was recorded many times. This chain links TRBV19 with TRBJ1-5, with a weak D call TRBD1 (6 bases). Looked up from germline, CDR1 is LNHDA and CDR2 is SQIVND (reference sequence). CDR3 length: 15 residues. V lost 5 bases and J lost 5, with 16 bases in between. The DNA for the CDR3 is TGTGCCAGTAGTCTCCCTGGGGGGGCCTATCAGCCCCAGCATTTT. Its translation is CASSLPGGAYQPQHF.

This clone was recorded many times. The chain couples TRBV7-9 to TRBJ2-3; D gene uncertain. The germline V gene has CDR1 SEHNR and CDR2 FQNEAQ (reference sequence). This CDR3 spans 12 amino acids. Trimming took 3 bases from V and 6 from J, leaving 7 bases between them. This chain's CDR3 is CASSFSRDTQYF. The CDR3 bases are TGTGCCAGCAGCTTTTCCCGGGATACGCAGTATTTT. Full variable domain (rest looked up from reference TRBV7-9 and TRBJ2-3): DTGVSQNPRHKITKRGQNVTFRCDPISEHNRLYWYRQTLGQGPEFLTYFQNEAQLEKSRLLSDRFSAERPKGSFSTLEIQRTEQGDSAMYLCASSFSRDTQYFGPGTRLTVL.

This clone was recorded many times. This chain joins TRBV7-2 and TRBJ1-6, with 10 positions matching TRBD1. Germline CDR1 SGHTA, CDR2 FQGNSA. The trim removed 5 bases at V and 4 bases at J, leaving 8 bases unmatched. The CDR3 consists of 17 residues. The CDR3 protein is CASSRGTGEWYNSPLHF. The CDR3, as DNA: TGTGCCAGCAGCAGAGGGACAGGGGAATGGTATAATTCACCCCTCCACTTT.

This clone was detected many times. J is TRBJ1-1 and V is TRBV2; D perhaps matches TRBD1 (5 bases). V was clipped by 6 bases and J by 1 base, with 9 bases between them. This CDR3 comprises 13 residues. Germline lookup yields CDR1 SNHLY and CDR2 FYNNEI. The CDR3 is CASSQGENTEAFF. The CDR3 DNA is TGTGCCAGCAGCCAAGGGGAGAACACTGAAGCTTTCTTT.

This clone has a handful of counts. This chain connects TRBV14 to TRBJ1-6, with D unresolved. V lost 0 bases to trimming and J lost 7 bases, with 7 bases between them. The CDR3 spans 14 residues. From germline, CDR1 is SGHDN and CDR2 FVKESK. The CDR3 loop is CASSQELANSPLHF. The CDR3 nucleotides are TGTGCCAGCAGCCAAGAGTTAGCGAATTCACCCCTCCACTTT.